A single sample is the source of the 8 T cell receptor beta chains below, sequenced in a study of blood T cell dynamics during melanoma immunotherapy. Regarding time point: week 3, after first cycle of checkpoint inhibitor. Assay used: immunoSEQ multiplex PCR; TCRdb lists only in-frame clones, some missing. The sample carries 15,000 or so clones, 94% recorded once. The input for sequencing was effector memory CD8+ T cells from blood, taken from a patient treated with checkpoint blockade. The receptor source for this set is a human donor with melanoma.

The V call is TRBV9, the J call TRBJ1-1; perhaps TRBD1 as D (6 bases). Germline V gene sequence: CDR1 SGDLS, CDR2 YYNGEE. The CDR3 is 13 amino acids. The V gene lost 3 bases and the J gene lost 5 bases, with 11 bases spanning the gap. CDR3 loop: CASSGRGGTEAFF. Written as DNA, the CDR3 is TGTGCCAGCAGCGGCAGGGGAGGGACTGAAGCTTTCTTT.

The chain couples TRBV27 to TRBJ2-1; D is undetermined. The CDR3 is 14 residues long. In germline, CDR1 is MNHEY, CDR2 SMNVEV (reference sequence). Trimming took 5 bases from V and 5 from J, leaving 13 bases between them. The CDR3 sequence is CASSPRATNNEQFF. CDR3 nucleotide sequence: TGTGCCAGCAGTCCCCGGGCTACCAACAATGAGCAGTTCTTC.

The chain is built from TRBV2 and TRBJ2-3; 9 bases agree with TRBD2. V lost 1 base to trimming and J lost 0 bases; unmatched junction nucleotides: 5. CDR3 length: 17 residues. Germline-derived CDR1 and CDR2 are SNHLY and FYNNEI. The CDR3 nucleotides are TGTGCCAGCAGTGAAGGACTAGCGGAAGCCAGCACAGATACGCAGTATTTT. Translation: CASSEGLAEASTDTQYF.

This clone has a single count. This chain links TRBV13 with TRBJ2-5; D perhaps matches TRBD2 (6 bases). The germline CDR1 and CDR2 sequences are PRHDT and FYEKMQ (reference sequence). The CDR3 contains 14 residues. Trimming removed 5 bases from V and 7 bases from J, with 17 bases in between. CDR3 protein: CASSPPGLSGTQYF. For the CDR3, the DNA is TGTGCCAGCAGCCCCCCGGGACTTTCGGGGACCCAGTACTTC.

CDR3 sequence: CASSLDRAGTEAFF. The CDR3 DNA sequence: TGTGCCAGCAGCTTGGACAGGGCGGGCACTGAAGCTTTCTTT. The J gene is TRBJ1-1, the V gene TRBV5-6; D possibly corresponds to TRBD1 (6 bases). Per germline, CDR1 SGHDT and CDR2 YYEEEE. The germline V and J ends were trimmed by 0 bases and 4 bases, with 10 bases remaining between them. This CDR3 has 14 amino acids.

This chain connects TRBV2 to TRBJ1-6; D remains ambiguous. The CDR3 runs 16 residues. Germline CDR1 SNHLY, CDR2 FYNNEI. The ends were cut back, 6 bases at V and 4 bases at J, with 16 bases in the middle. The CDR3 DNA reads TGTGCCAGCAGCCCTTTACGGGTTGGATATAATTCACCCCTCCACTTT. It specifies CASSPLRVGYNSPLHF.

The chain employs TRBV7-9 and TRBJ2-1; a weak D match, TRBD2 (6 bases). Germline loops: CDR1 SEHNR, CDR2 FQNEAQ (reference sequence). The V gene lost 4 bases and the J gene lost 0 bases, with 13 bases spanning the gap. The CDR3 is 16 residues long. The CDR3 sequence is CASSSSAQSSYNEQFF. The CDR3 region has the DNA TGTGCCAGCAGCTCTAGCGCCCAGAGCTCCTACAATGAGCAGTTCTTC.

A single count supports this clone. This chain uses TRBV14 with TRBJ2-7; 13 bases match TRBD2. Germline V lookup: CDR1 SGHDN, CDR2 FVKESK. CDR3 length: 13 amino acids. The V and J ends lost 4 bases and 9 bases, in that order; junction bases with no gene match: 3. The CDR3 nucleotides read TGTGCCAGCAGCCCCACTAGCGGGAGGGGGCAGTACTTC. This translates into CASSPTSGRGQYF.